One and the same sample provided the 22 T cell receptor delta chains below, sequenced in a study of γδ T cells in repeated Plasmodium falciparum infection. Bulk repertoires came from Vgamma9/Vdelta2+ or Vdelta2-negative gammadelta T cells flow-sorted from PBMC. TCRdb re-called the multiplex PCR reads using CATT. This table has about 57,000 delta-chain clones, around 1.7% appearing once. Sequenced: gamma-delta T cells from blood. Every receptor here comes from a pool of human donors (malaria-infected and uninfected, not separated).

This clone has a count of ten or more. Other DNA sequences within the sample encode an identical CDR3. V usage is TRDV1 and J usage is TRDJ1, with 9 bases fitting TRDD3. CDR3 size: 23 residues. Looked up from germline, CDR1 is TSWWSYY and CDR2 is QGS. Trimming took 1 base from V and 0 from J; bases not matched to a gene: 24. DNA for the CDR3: TGTGCTCTTGGGGAACATTTCCTACGAAGGTACTGGGGGAATTTACGACACACCGATAAACTCATCTTT. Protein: CALGEHFLRRYWGNLRHTDKLIF.

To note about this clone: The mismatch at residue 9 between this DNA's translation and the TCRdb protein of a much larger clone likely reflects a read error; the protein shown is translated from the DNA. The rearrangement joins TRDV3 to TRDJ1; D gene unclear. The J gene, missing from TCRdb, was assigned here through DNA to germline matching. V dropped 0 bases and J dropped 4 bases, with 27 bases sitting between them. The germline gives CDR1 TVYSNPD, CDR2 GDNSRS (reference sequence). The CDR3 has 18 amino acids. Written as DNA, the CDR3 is TGTGCCTTTAGGTCCCCCAATCTCTGGCGGAGTCAAGTCGATAAACTCATCTTT. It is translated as CAFRSPNLWRSQVDKLIF.

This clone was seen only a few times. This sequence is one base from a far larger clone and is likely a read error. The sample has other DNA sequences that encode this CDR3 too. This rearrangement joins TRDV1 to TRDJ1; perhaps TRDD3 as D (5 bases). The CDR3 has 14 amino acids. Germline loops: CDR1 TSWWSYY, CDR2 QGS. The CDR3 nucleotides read TGTGCTCTTGGGATCCTGGGTTGCACCGATAAACTTATCTTT. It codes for CALGILGCTDKLIF.

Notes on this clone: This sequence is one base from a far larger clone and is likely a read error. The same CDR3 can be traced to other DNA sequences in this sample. The CDR3 sequence: CACDTVGPSSWDTRQMFF. In nucleotides, the CDR3 is TGCGCCTGTGACACCGTGGGTCCTAGCTCCTGGGACACCCGACAGATGTTTTTC. The J gene is TRDJ3, the V gene TRDV2; D is perhaps TRDD2 (5 bases). TCRdb offers no J gene call, so here the DNA was matched to germline to obtain one. The CDR3 extends over 18 amino acids. Germline CDR1 and CDR2: GEAIGNYY and EKD.

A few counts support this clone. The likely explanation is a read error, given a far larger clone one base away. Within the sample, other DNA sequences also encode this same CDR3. The CDR3 DNA is TGTGCCTGTGACAAGGCCTGTGTTCTCCCGAGGTACTGGGCCTCGCCCCTATGGGGCACTGATAAACTCATCTTT. This encodes CACDKACVLPRYWASPLWGTDKLIF. J is TRDJ1 and V is TRDV2; perhaps TRDD3 as D (6 bases). The J gene is absent in TCRdb and was assigned here via DNA matching to germline. Germline V lookup: CDR1 GEAIGNYY, CDR2 EKD. V was cut by 2 bases and J by 5 bases, with 47 bases left in between. CDR3 size: 25 residues.

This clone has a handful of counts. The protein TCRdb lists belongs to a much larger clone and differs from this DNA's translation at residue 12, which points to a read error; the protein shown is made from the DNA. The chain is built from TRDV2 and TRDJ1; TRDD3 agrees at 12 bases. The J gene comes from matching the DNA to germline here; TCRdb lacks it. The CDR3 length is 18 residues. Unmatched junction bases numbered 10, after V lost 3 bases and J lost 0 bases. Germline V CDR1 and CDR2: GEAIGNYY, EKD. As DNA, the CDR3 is TGTGCCTGTGACCCCGTACTGGGGGATACCCAGAACACCGATAAACTCATCTTT. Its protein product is CACDPVLGDTQNTDKLIF.

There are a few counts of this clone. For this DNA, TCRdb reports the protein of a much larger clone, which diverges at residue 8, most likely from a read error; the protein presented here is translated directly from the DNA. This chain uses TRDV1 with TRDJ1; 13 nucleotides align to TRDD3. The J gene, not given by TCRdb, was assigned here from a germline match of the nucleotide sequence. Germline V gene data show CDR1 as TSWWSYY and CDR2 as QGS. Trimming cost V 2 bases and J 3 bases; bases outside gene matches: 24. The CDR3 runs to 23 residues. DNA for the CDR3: TGTGCTCTTGGGGAAAAGGAATCCTACTACGGGGAACTGGGGGATACGCAAGCCGATAAACTCATCTTT. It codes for CALGEKESYYGELGDTQADKLIF.

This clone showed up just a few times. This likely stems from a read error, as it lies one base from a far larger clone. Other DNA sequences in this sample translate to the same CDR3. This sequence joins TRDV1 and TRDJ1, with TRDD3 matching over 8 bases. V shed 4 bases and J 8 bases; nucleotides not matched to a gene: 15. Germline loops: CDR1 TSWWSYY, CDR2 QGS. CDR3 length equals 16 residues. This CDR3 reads CALGGLPRGGIRKLIF. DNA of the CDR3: TGTGCTCTTGGGGGCCTCCCGAGGGGAGGGATACGCAAACTCATCTTT.

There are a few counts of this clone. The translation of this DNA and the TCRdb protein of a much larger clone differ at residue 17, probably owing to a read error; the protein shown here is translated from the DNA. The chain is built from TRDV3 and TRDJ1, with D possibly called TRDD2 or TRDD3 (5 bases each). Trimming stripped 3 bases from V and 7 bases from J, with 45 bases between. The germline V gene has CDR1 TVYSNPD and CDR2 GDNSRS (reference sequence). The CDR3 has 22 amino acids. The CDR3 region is CALGTWWLPNSWGRPLEPKLIF. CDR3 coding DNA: TGTGCCTTGGGGACCTGGTGGCTTCCCAACTCTTGGGGACGTCCGCTCGAGCCTAAACTCATCTTT.

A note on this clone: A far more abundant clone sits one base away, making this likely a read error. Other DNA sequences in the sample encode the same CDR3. The CDR3 loop reads CALGEHPYLGMVYTDKLIF. The CDR3 DNA follows: TGTGCTCTCGGGGAACACCCCTACTTGGGGATGGTTTACACCGATAAACTCATCTTT. The gene calls are TRDV1 and TRDJ1; D is possibly TRDD3 (6 bases). Germline-derived CDR1 and CDR2 are TSWWSYY and QGS. The CDR3 loop spans 19 amino acids.

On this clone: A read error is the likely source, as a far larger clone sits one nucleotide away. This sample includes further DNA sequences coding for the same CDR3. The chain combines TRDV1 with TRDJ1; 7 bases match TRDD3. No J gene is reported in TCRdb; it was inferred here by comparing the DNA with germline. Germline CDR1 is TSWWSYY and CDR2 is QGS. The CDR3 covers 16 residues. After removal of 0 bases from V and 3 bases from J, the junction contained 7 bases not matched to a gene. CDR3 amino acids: CALGELPGGSPDKLIF. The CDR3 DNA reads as TGTGCTCTTGGGGAACTTCCCGGGGGATCCCCCGATAAACTCATCTTT.

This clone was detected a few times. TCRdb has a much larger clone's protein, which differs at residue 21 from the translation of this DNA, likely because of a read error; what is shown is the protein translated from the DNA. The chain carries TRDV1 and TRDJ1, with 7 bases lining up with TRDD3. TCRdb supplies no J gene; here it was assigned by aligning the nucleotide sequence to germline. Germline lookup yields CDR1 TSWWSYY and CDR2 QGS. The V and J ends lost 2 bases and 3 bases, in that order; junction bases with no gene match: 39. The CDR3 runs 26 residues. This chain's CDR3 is CALGETKRRMVDWGSDPLEYADKLIF. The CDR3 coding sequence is TGTGCTCTTGGGGAAACAAAACGTAGAATGGTAGACTGGGGATCCGATCCCCTTGAGTACGCCGATAAACTCATCTTT.

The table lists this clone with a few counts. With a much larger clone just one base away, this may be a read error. In DNA, the CDR3 is TGTGCTCTTGGGGAACCTTACACCGATAAACCCATCTTT. This sequence encodes CALGEPYTDKPIF. This chain uses TRDV1 with TRDJ1; no clear D gene. Germline values: CDR1 TSWWSYY, CDR2 QGS. The CDR3 contains 13 residues.

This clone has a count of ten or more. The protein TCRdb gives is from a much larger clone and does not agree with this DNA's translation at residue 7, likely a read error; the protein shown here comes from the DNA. In nucleotides, the CDR3 is TGTGCTCTTGGGGAAACACGATTTCCTAGGCCTACTGGTTCCTACGATAAACTCATCTTT. Its protein product is CALGETRFPRPTGSYDKLIF. The chain joins TRDV1 to TRDJ1, with a tentative D call TRDD2 (6 bases). The CDR3 is 20 residues long. From germline, CDR1 is TSWWSYY and CDR2 QGS. The germline V and J ends were trimmed by 2 bases and 4 bases, with 29 bases remaining between them.

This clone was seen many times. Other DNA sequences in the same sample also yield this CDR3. CDR3 protein: CALGERSLATGTHTDKLIF. The CDR3 nucleotides are TGTGCTCTTGGGGAACGGTCCCTGGCGACGGGGACCCACACCGATAAACTCATCTTT. This chain uses TRDV1 with TRDJ1, with a possible D match to TRDD3 (5 bases). Germline V CDR1 and CDR2: TSWWSYY, QGS. This CDR3 comprises 19 residues. V dropped 1 base and J dropped 0 bases, with 21 bases sitting between them.

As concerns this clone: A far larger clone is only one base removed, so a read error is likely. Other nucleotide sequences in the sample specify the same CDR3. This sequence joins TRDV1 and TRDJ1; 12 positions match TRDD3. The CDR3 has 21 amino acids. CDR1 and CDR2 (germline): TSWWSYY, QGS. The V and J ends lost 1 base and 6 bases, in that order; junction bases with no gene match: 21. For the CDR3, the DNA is TGTGCTCTTGGGGAACCCTCCTTCCTACTACGGTACTGGGGGATACTCAATAAACTCATCTTT. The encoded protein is CALGEPSFLLRYWGILNKLIF.

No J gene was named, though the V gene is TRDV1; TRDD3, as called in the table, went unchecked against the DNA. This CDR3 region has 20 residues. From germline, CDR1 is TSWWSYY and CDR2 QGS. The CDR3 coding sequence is TGTGCTCTTGGGGAACGAATACTGGGGGATAAAATGGGAAGAACCGATAAACCCATCTTT. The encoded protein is CALGERILGDKMGRTDKPIF.

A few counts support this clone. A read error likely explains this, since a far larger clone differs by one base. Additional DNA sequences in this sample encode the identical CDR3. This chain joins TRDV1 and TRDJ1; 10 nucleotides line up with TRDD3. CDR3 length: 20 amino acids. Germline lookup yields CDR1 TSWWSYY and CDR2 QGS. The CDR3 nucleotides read TGTGCTCTTGGGGAACTAGTCTTCTGGAACTACTGGGGGATCCCCGACAAACTCATCTTT. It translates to CALGELVFWNYWGIPDKLIF.

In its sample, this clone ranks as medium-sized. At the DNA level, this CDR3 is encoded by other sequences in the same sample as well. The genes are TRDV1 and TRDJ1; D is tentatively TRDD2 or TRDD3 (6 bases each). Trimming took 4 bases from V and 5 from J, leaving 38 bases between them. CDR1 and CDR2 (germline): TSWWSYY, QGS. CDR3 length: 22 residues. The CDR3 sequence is CALGGPFRPNGGDLPSWDKLIF. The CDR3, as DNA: TGTGCTCTTGGGGGTCCCTTCCGCCCGAACGGGGGGGACCTACCAAGTTGGGATAAACTCATCTTT.

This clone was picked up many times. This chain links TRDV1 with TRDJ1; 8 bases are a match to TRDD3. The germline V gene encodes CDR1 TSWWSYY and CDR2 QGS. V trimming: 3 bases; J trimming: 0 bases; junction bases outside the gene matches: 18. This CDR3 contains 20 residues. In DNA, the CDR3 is TGTGCTCTTGGGGACTATCCCCTTCGCCAGGGGGATATAAACACCGATAAACTCATCTTT. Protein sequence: CALGDYPLRQGDINTDKLIF.

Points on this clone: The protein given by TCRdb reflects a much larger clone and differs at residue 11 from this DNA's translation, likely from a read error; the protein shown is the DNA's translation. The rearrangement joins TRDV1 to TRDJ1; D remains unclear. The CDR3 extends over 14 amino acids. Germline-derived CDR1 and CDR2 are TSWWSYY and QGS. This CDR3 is CALGDVLYTDRLIF. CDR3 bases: TGTGCTCTTGGGGACGTTCTGTACACCGATAGACTCATCTTT.

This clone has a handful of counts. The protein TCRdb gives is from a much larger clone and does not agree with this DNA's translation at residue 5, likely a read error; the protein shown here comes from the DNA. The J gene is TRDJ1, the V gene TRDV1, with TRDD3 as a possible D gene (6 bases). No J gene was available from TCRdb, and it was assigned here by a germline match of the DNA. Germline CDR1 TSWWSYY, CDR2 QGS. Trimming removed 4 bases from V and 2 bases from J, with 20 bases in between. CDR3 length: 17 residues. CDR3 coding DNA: TGTGCTCTTGGGGGACCCCTAAATGGATGGGGGACCGATAAACTCATCTTT. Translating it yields CALGGPLNGWGTDKLIF.